This record concerns one TCR beta chain sequence. Its antigen is undetermined. TCRdb called the 5' RACE reads again in MiXCR, with one record for every CDR3 protein. The table has 700,000 to 850,000 distinct CDR3 sequences, 12% seen once. The CDR3 length is 12 residues. Looked up from germline, CDR1 is MNHEY and CDR2 is SMNVEV (reference sequence). V was clipped by 11 bases and J by 3 bases, with 11 bases between them. This entry is derived from a study of CD8 T cells in ankylosing spondylitis. Study observations and caveats: Significant enrichment of disease-linked clones was reportedly seen in matched ankylosing spondylitis synovial fluid. A TCR beta motif of roughly eight highly homologous variants seemed to mark ankylosing spondylitis blood. Peripheral blood samples showed relatively rare disease-linked clones, and these clones were CD8+.

The chain links TRBV27 to TRBJ2-1; D uncertain. The specimen sequenced was blood, either unsorted or a sorted T cell fraction (not recorded which). This TCR was sampled from a male donor with ankylosing spondylitis. CDR3 DNA: TGTGCCGTTAAGGCAGTCTACAATGAGCAGTTCTTC. Protein sequence: CAVKAVYNEQFF.